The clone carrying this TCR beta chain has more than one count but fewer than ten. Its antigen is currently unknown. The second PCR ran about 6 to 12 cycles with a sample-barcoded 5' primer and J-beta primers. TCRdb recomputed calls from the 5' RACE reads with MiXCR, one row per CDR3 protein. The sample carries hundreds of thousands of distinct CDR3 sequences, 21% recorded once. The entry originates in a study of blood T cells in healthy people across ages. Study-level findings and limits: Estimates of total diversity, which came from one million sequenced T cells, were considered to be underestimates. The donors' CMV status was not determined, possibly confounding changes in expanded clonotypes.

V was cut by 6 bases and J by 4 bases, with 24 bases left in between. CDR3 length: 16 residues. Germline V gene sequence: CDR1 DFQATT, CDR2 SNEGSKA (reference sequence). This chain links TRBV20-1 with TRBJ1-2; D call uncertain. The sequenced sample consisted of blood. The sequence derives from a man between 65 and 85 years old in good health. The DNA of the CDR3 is TGCAGTGCCCGCACAGTCCTCATAGGTTTGAGCTATGGCTACACCTTC. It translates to CSARTVLIGLSYGYTF.